The next 9 T cell receptor beta chains were all read from a single sample in a study of blood T cells in healthy people across ages. Using a J-beta primer mix together with a sample-barcoded 5' primer, a second PCR was run for roughly 7 to 12 cycles. One entry per CDR3 protein results from TCRdb running MiXCR on the 5' RACE reads. Of some 860,000 distinct CDR3 sequences in the sample, about 56% were seen once. Sequenced input: blood. The source is a man between 40 and 49 years old in good health.

The rearrangement joins TRBV28 to TRBJ2-2; the D gene is possibly TRBD1 (6 bases). This CDR3 has 14 residues. Germline V gene lookup returns CDR1 MDHEN and CDR2 SYDVKM. The CDR3 spells CAGTRGVNTGELFF. Here the CDR3 DNA reads TGTGCGGGGACCAGGGGCGTTAACACCGGGGAGCTGTTTTTT.

This clonotype occurred a few times. The V and J genes are TRBV29-1 and TRBJ2-6, with 8 bases identical to TRBD1. This CDR3 is 18 amino acids long. Trimming took 6 bases from V and 0 from J; bases not matched to a gene: 13. CDR1 is SQVTM, CDR2 ANQGSEA, per germline. CDR3 region: CSVYPGQGLISGANVLTF. The CDR3 DNA reads as TGCAGCGTCTACCCCGGACAGGGATTGATCTCTGGGGCCAACGTCCTGACTTTC.

The rearrangement uses TRBV20-1 and TRBJ1-1, with D unclear. CDR3 length: 13 residues. Trimming took 4 bases from V and 6 from J, leaving 15 bases between them. Germline CDR1 and CDR2: DFQATT and SNEGSKA (reference sequence). CDR3 loop: CSAMVPPVPEAFF. In DNA, the CDR3 is TGCAGTGCTATGGTCCCTCCGGTGCCTGAAGCTTTCTTT.

Here the CDR3 reads CASSLVSGQGPLGGANVLTF. The CDR3 nucleotides are TGTGCCAGCAGCTTAGTGAGTGGACAGGGGCCCCTCGGTGGGGCCAACGTCCTGACTTTC. The chain couples TRBV7-2 to TRBJ2-6, with 9 nucleotides matching TRBD1. CDR3 length equals 20 residues. The V gene end was trimmed by 1 base and the J gene end by 3 bases; junction bases not matched to a gene: 13. Germline V gives CDR1 SGHTA, CDR2 FQGNSA.

This chain links TRBV6-1 with TRBJ2-7, with a possible D match to TRBD2 (7 bases). The CDR3 has 16 amino acids. The V gene lost 4 bases and the J gene lost 2 bases, with 18 bases spanning the gap. Germline CDR1 reads MNHNS; CDR2 reads SASEGT. Here the CDR3 reads CASSGFRGARPYEQYF. DNA for the CDR3: TGTGCCAGCAGTGGCTTTCGGGGGGCGCGACCCTACGAGCAGTACTTC.

This clonotype was found a few times. The chain employs TRBV9 and TRBJ2-4; perhaps TRBD2 as D (5 bases). Germline CDR1 reads SGDLS; CDR2 reads YYNGEE. V lost 0 bases and J lost 10, with 17 bases in between. The CDR3 length is 15 residues. This CDR3 reads CASSVDPERVGIQYF. The CDR3 region has the DNA TGTGCCAGCAGCGTAGACCCCGAGAGGGTAGGAATTCAGTACTTC.

The V and J genes are TRBV27 and TRBJ2-3; D is perhaps TRBD2 (6 bases). Germline V gene data show CDR1 as MNHEY and CDR2 as SMNVEV (reference sequence). The CDR3 loop spans 12 amino acids. The ends were cut back, 6 bases at V and 6 bases at J, with 10 bases in the middle. As DNA, the CDR3 is TGTGCCAGCAGGGCGGGGAGGGATACGCAGTATTTT. Translated: CASRAGRDTQYF.

This clonotype was found a few times. In nucleotides, the CDR3 is TGTGCCAGCAGCGTAGGGACAGGGGGAAAAGAGACCCAGTACTTC. Amino acids: CASSVGTGGKETQYF. This sequence joins TRBV9 and TRBJ2-5, with 10 nucleotides matching TRBD1. With 0 bases clipped from V and 3 bases from J, the junction kept 2 bases outside the gene matches. The CDR3 sequence is 15 residues long. From germline, CDR1 is SGDLS and CDR2 YYNGEE.

This rearrangement joins TRBV3-1 to TRBJ2-1, with a weak D call TRBD1 (6 bases). The germline V gene has CDR1 LGHDT and CDR2 YNNKEL (reference sequence). V lost 1 base, J lost 7 bases, and 14 bases lay in between. This CDR3 spans 15 amino acids. CDR3 nucleotide sequence: TGTGCCAGCAGCCAAGCAGGGGTTGGAACAAATGAGCAGTTCTTC. Its protein is CASSQAGVGTNEQFF.